Listed below are T cell receptor beta chains from one sample, sequenced in a study of T cell responses to AZD1222 COVID-19 vaccine. Only in-frame clones appear in the TCRdb table, and some are missing; sequencing was by immunoSEQ multiplex PCR. The sample consists of about 100,000 clones, around nine tenths of them appearing once. Sequences were derived from peripheral blood, sampled on day 0 of AZD1222 vaccination. These TCRs come from an adult in good health. CDR3s include the opening cysteine and the closing phenylalanine or tryptophan. The order of the fields is V gene, J gene, D gene, clone size, CDR3 protein, CDR3 DNA. The D gene is left open where the match is weak. A row's size may be missing; if present it is once, few, many or a size class.

>TRBV7-2|TRBJ1-3|.|.
CASSSYTPIGNTIYF
TGTGCCAGCAGCTCCTACACCCCAATAGGAAACACCATATATTTT
>TRBV19|TRBJ1-1|.|.
CASRSAPEAFF
TGTGCCAGTAGGTCCGCCCCTGAAGCTTTCTTT
>TRBV11-2|TRBJ1-5|TRBD1|.
CASSPGQGTHQPQHF
TGTGCCAGCAGCCCAGGACAGGGCACCCATCAGCCCCAGCATTTT
>TRBV28|TRBJ2-4|TRBD1|.
CASSSRDRGNIQYF
TGTGCCAGCAGTTCCCGGGACAGGGGAAACATTCAGTACTTC
>TRBV28|TRBJ1-1|.|.
CASSFGTPGTEAFF
TGTGCCAGCAGTTTTGGGACCCCAGGGACTGAAGCTTTCTTT
>TRBV28|TRBJ2-7|.|.
CASSLIRGLNEQYF
TGTGCCAGCAGTTTAATTCGGGGGCTTAACGAGCAGTACTTC
>TRBV27|TRBJ1-5|.|.
CASRPGQNSNQPQHF
TGTGCCAGCAGACCAGGACAGAATAGCAATCAGCCCCAGCATTTT
>TRBV28|TRBJ1-4|.|.
CASSPDLATNEKLFF
TGTGCCAGCAGTCCCGACCTAGCAACTAATGAAAAACTGTTTTTT
>TRBV6-5|TRBJ1-1|.|.
CASSLQGTEAFF
TGTGCCAGCAGTCTTCAGGGCACTGAAGCTTTCTTT
>TRBV6-1|TRBJ2-7|TRBD1|.
CASSENRGFHEQYF
TGTGCCAGCAGTGAGAACAGGGGGTTCCACGAGCAGTACTTC
>TRBV29-1|TRBJ2-1|.|.
CSGDWYNEQFF
TGCAGCGGCGACTGGTACAATGAGCAGTTCTTC
>TRBV28|TRBJ1-1|.|.
CASSLYSRNTEAFF
TGTGCCAGCAGTTTGTACAGCCGGAACACTGAAGCTTTCTTT
>TRBV28|TRBJ1-5|.|.
CASSLGASQPQHF
TGTGCCAGCAGTTTAGGGGCCAGTCAGCCCCAGCATTTT
>TRBV14|TRBJ1-2|.|.
CASSPGPGTHYGYTF
TGTGCCAGCAGCCCGGGCCCGGGGACACACTATGGCTACACCTTC
>TRBV2|TRBJ1-1|.|.
CASSEEENRVNTEAFF
TGTGCCAGCAGTGAAGAAGAAAACAGGGTGAACACTGAAGCTTTCTTT
>TRBV3-1/TRBV3-2|TRBJ2-1|.|.
CASSQVHGGEQFF
TGTGCCAGCAGCCAAGTCCACGGCGGTGAGCAGTTCTTC
>TRBV11-1|TRBJ2-1|TRBD1|once
CASSLTGGYEQFF
TGTGCCAGCAGCCTAACAGGGGGCTATGAGCAGTTCTTC
>TRBV18|TRBJ2-2|.|.
CASSPARLGGGELFF
TGTGCCAGCTCACCGGCACGTTTGGGCGGCGGGGAGCTGTTTTTT
>TRBV5-4|TRBJ1-1|.|.
CASSLEGMNTEAFF
TGTGCCAGCAGCTTGGAAGGTATGAACACTGAAGCTTTCTTT
>TRBV15|TRBJ2-7|TRBD1|.
CATSHGDRDILYEQYF
TGTGCCACCAGCCATGGGGACAGGGACATTCTTTACGAGCAGTACTTC
>TRBV5-1|TRBJ2-1|.|.
CASSLVEVGLALRYSYNEQFF
TGCGCCAGCAGCTTGGTAGAGGTGGGGCTAGCGCTACGTTACTCCTACAATGAGCAGTTCTTC
>TRBV29-1|TRBJ1-6|TRBD1|.
CSVRTGDNSPLHF
TGCAGCGTGCGGACAGGGGATAATTCACCCCTCCACTTT
>TRBV27|TRBJ1-4|TRBD1|.
CASSPRDRLTNEKLFF
TGTGCCAGCAGCCCACGGGACAGGCTAACTAATGAAAAACTGTTTTTT
>TRBV21-1|TRBJ2-1|.|.
CASTAGPGPGYNEQFF
TGTGCCAGCACCGCCGGGCCTGGGCCTGGCTACAATGAGCAGTTCTTC
>TRBV18|TRBJ1-1|TRBD1|.
CASSRGQGDNTEAFF
TGTGCCAGCTCACGTGGACAGGGCGATAACACTGAAGCTTTCTTT
>TRBV5-4|TRBJ2-7|TRBD2|.
CASSFGRGEYEQYF
TGTGCCAGCAGCTTCGGGCGGGGGGAGTACGAGCAGTACTTC
>TRBV3-1/TRBV3-2|TRBJ2-7|TRBD1|.
CASSQVARGFNEQYF
TGTGCCAGCAGCCAAGTTGCCAGGGGGTTCAACGAGCAGTACTTC
>TRBV9|TRBJ1-2|.|.
CASSGREGNYGYTF
TGTGCCAGCAGCGGGAGGGAGGGAAACTATGGCTACACCTTC
>TRBV28|TRBJ2-2|TRBD2|once
CASSRTGGAPGELFF
TGTGCCAGCTCTCGTACGGGAGGGGCCCCCGGGGAGCTGTTTTTT
>TRBV28|TRBJ1-5|.|.
CASSLTGQGNQPQHF
TGTGCCAGCAGTTTAACGGGTCAGGGCAATCAGCCCCAGCATTTT